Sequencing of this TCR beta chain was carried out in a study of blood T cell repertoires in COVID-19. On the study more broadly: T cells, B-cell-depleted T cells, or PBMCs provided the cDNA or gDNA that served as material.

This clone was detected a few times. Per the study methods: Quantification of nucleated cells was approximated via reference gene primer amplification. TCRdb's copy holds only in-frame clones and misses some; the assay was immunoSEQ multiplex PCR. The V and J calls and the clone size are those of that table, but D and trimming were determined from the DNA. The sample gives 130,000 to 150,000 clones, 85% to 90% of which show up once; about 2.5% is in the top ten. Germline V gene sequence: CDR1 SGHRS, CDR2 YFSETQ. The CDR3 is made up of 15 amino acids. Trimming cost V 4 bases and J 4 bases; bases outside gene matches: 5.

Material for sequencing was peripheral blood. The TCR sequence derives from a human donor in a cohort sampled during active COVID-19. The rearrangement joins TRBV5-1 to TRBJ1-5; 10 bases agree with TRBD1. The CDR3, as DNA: TGCGCCAGCAGCAAAGGGACAGGGGTTAATCAGCCCCAGCATTTT. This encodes CASSKGTGVNQPQHF. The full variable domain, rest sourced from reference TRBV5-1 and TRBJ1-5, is KAGVTQTPRYLIKTRGQQVTLSCSPISGHRSVSWYQQTPGQGLQFLFEYFSETQRNKGNFPGRFSGRQFSNSRSEMNVSTLELGDSALYLCASSKGTGVNQPQHFGDGTRLSIL.